The source of this TCR beta chain is a study of early T cells in non-severe SARS-CoV-2 infection. Regarding the study as a whole: VDJdb matching skewed toward anti-spike CD8 responses, missing private and CD4 specificities.

TCRdb redid the calling of the 5' RACE reads with MiXCR, one entry per CDR3 protein. The sample yields 75,000 to 100,000 distinct CDR3 sequences, roughly 14% seen once. CDR3 length: 12 residues. Trimming pared 9 bases from V and 5 bases from J, leaving 13 bases between. Germline V gene lookup returns CDR1 ENHRY and CDR2 SYGVKD. This clonotype was seen at least ten times. Its target is unknown. The sequenced sample consisted of whole blood. The origin of this receptor is an adult who was a healthcare worker with PCR-confirmed SARS-CoV-2 infection or an uninfected control (not recorded which). V usage is TRBV10-3 and J usage is TRBJ2-5; possibly TRBD1 for D (6 bases). The CDR3 loop is CAMGTGFETQYF. CDR3 sequence (DNA): TGTGCCATGGGCACAGGGTTTGAGACCCAGTACTTC.